This T cell receptor beta chain was sequenced for a study of blood T cell repertoires in COVID-19. The overall study: PBMCs, B-cell-depleted T cells, or T cells were the source of the cDNA or gDNA that made up the material.

This clone has a handful of counts. Data came from immunoSEQ multiplex PCR; TCRdb stores just in-frame clones and leaves some out. Among under 95,000 clones listed, roughly 85% were seen once. The origin of this receptor is a man aged 45-65 years with COVID-19, enrolled during active disease. The sample consisted of peripheral blood.

The CDR3 here is CASRPSPGEQRIQPQHF. The CDR3, as DNA: TGTGCCAGCAGACCAAGTCCGGGGGAGCAGCGTATTCAGCCCCAGCATTTT. The V and J genes are TRBV6-4 and TRBJ1-5; possibly TRBD1 for D (5 bases). This CDR3 is built from 17 residues. Germline loops: CDR1 MRHNA, CDR2 SNTAGT. Trimming left V 6 bases short and J 6 bases short, with 24 bases between.